These T cell receptor beta chains were read from a single sample in a study of CD8 T cells in ankylosing spondylitis. One entry per CDR3 protein, called by TCRdb with MiXCR from the 5' RACE reads. Among roughly 670,000 distinct CDR3 sequences listed, roughly 19% were seen once. Sequencing was carried out using blood, either unsorted or a sorted T cell fraction (not recorded which). Source of these receptors: a male donor with ankylosing spondylitis. Each CDR3 is given with its conserved first and last residue. D genes are given only for firm matches. Clone size is stated in some rows and not others, as once, few, many or a class when expanded.

D,size,V,J,DNA,CDR3
TRBD2,NA,TRBV20-1,TRBJ2-3,TGCAGTGCTAGCTGGCTAGCGGGGTCAGATACGCAGTATTTT,CSASWLAGSDTQYF
NA,NA,TRBV12-3/TRBV12-4,TRBJ1-2,TGTGCCAGCAGGGTCAGCGGGCCTCGCGTTGGCTACACCTTC,CASRVSGPRVGYTF
NA,many,TRBV15,TRBJ1-5,TGTGCCACCAGCAGAGATTCGGGGATTAGCAATCAGCCCCAGCATTTT,CATSRDSGISNQPQHF
NA,NA,TRBV20-1,TRBJ2-5,TGCAGTGCTAGAGCCGCGGGGTCAGGGGTGAGAGAGACCCAGTACTTC,CSARAAGSGVRETQYF
NA,NA,TRBV9,TRBJ2-3,TGTGCCAGCAGCGACCGATCCGGGGGGCAGGCAGATACGCAGTATTTT,CASSDRSGGQADTQYF
TRBD2,few,TRBV20-1,TRBJ2-7,TGCAGTGCCAAGACTAGCGTCCCCTCCTACGAGCAGTACTTC,CSAKTSVPSYEQYF
TRBD1,many,TRBV12-3/TRBV12-4,TRBJ1-5,TGTGCCAGCAGTTTGGGGACAGGCGGTGGGGGGTATCAGCCCCAGCATTTT,CASSLGTGGGGYQPQHF
NA,NA,TRBV27,TRBJ2-5,TGTGCCAGCAGCGACTTGTACCAAGAGACCCAGTACTTC,CASSDLYQETQYF
TRBD2,few,TRBV2,TRBJ2-1,TGTGCCAGCATGACTGGGATAGCGGGAGGTGGGTTTGCGCAGTTCTTC,CASMTGIAGGGFAQFF
TRBD2,NA,TRBV27,TRBJ2-5,TGTGCCAGCAGTTTACGGGCTAGCGGTAAACAAGAGACCCAGTACTTC,CASSLRASGKQETQYF
NA,few,TRBV24-1,TRBJ2-7,TGTGCCACCAGTTCATGGGGTAACGAGCAGTACTTC,CATSSWGNEQYF
NA,NA,TRBV5-1,TRBJ1-1,TGCGCCAGCAGCTTGTTTGGGAGAAGGGATACTGAAGCTTTCTTT,CASSLFGRRDTEAFF
NA,NA,TRBV5-5,TRBJ1-6,TGTGCCAGCAGCTTCGACAGCTATAATTCACCCCTCCACTTT,CASSFDSYNSPLHF
TRBD2,few,TRBV7-2,TRBJ2-1,TGTGCCAGCAGCTCGAAATCCTGGGTGCTAGCGGGAGAAGAGCAGTTCTTC,CASSSKSWVLAGEEQFF
NA,many,TRBV5-1,TRBJ1-2,TGCGCCAGCAGCTTGGAGCCAGCTAACTATGGCTACACCTTC,CASSLEPANYGYTF
NA,NA,TRBV20-1,TRBJ2-3,TGCAGTGTATACAGGAGCACAGATACGCAGTATTTT,CSVYRSTDTQYF
TRBD2,NA,TRBV20-1,TRBJ2-1,TGCAGTGCTTATGTTCCCGGGGGGGAAGCGGGAGCTTCGGGTCTGTTCTTC,CSAYVPGGEAGASGLFF
TRBD1,NA,TRBV5-5,TRBJ1-4,TGTGCCAGCAGCTTACAGGGGGCGGTTGAAAAACTGTTTTTT,CASSLQGAVEKLFF
NA,NA,TRBV7-3,TRBJ2-1,TGTGCCAGCAGCTTAAAACCTGCCGATGAGCAGTTCTTC,CASSLKPADEQFF
TRBD1,few,TRBV12-3/TRBV12-4,TRBJ2-7,TGTGCCAGCAGTTCCCCCGGACAGGGGCTCGTCTTACGCGAGCAGTACTTC,CASSSPGQGLVLREQYF
NA,NA,TRBV11-2,TRBJ2-1,TGTGCCAGCAGCCTAGGCCGGGCTGGGGCAGAGGGAAGCTCCTACAATGAGCAGTTCTTC,CASSLGRAGAEGSSYNEQFF